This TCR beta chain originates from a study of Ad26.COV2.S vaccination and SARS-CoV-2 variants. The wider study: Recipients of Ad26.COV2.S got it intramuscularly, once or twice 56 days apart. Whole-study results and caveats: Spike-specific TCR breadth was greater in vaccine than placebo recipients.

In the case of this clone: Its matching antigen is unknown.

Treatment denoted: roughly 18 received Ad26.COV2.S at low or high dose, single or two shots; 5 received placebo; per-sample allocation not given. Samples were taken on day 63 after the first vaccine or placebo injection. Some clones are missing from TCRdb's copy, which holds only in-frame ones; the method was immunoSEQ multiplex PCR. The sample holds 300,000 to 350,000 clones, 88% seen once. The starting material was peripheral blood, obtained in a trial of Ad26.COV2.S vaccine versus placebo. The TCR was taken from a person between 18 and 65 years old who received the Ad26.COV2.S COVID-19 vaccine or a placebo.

The DNA for the CDR3 is TGTGCCAGCAGCCATGTACGGGGGGGCAGCACAGATACGCAGTATTTT. This sequence encodes CASSHVRGGSTDTQYF. V usage is TRBV3-1 (or the pseudogene TRBV3-2) and J usage is TRBJ2-3, with 8 bases identical to TRBD2. The CDR3 extends over 16 amino acids. Losses at the gene ends were 3 bases for V and 0 bases for J; bases not matched to a gene: 5. Germline CDR1 LGHDT, CDR2 YNNKEL (reference sequence).